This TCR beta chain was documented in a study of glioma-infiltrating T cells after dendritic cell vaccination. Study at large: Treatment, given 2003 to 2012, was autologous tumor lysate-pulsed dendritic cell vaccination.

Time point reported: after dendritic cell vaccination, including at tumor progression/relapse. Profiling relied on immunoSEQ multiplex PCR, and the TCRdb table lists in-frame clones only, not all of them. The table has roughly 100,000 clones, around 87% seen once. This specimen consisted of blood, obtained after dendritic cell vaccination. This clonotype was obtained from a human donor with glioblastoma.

The CDR3: CASSTQGNYGYTF. The CDR3 DNA reads TGTGCCAGCAGTACACAGGGCAACTATGGCTACACCTTC. The chain recombines TRBV25-1 with TRBJ1-2, with a weak D call TRBD1 (6 bases). Per germline, CDR1 MGHDK and CDR2 SYGVNS. This CDR3 has 13 amino acids. Trimming pared 5 bases from V and 2 bases from J, leaving 9 bases between.